This T cell receptor (beta chain) was identified in a study of identical twins. This clonotype has at least ten counts. Antigen: not known. Each CDR3 protein is one row after TCRdb ran MiXCR on the 5' RACE reads. The sample carries 200,000 to 300,000 distinct CDR3 sequences, about 7.3% recorded once. General observations from the study: With monozygotic twins, out-of-frame TCR alpha sharing exceeded what models estimated. Part of the zero-insertion signal could reflect confounding by invariant MAIT and iNKT cells.

The same data also contributed to another study, on yellow fever vaccine responses in identical twins. This second report adds: Reportedly, the response of twins' T cells to the vaccine seemed partly convergent, partly personalized.

The sequencing input was memory (CD45RO+) T cells sorted from blood. The TCR was taken from a woman younger than 30 in good health.

CDR3: CASSLQTNTEAFF. CDR3 nucleotides: TGTGCCAGCAGTTTACAGACAAACACTGAAGCTTTCTTT. V is TRBV12-3 or TRBV12-4 and J is TRBJ1-1; unclear D gene. This CDR3 comprises 13 residues. Trimming removed 2 bases at V and 2 bases at J, with 6 bases between.